This TCR beta chain derives from a study of blood T cell repertoires in COVID-19. Study context: Donors in the United States, Italy and Spain gave samples during acute or convalescent COVID-19. The cDNA or gDNA used as material had been derived from T cells, B-cell-depleted T cells, or PBMCs.

Study processing details: The authors estimated nucleated cell counts from reference gene primer amplification. The data were produced by immunoSEQ multiplex PCR, yet TCRdb's version contains in-frame clones alone and is incomplete. Clonal size and the V and J genes are those of that table, whereas D and trimming came from the DNA. The profile covers 350,000 to 400,000 clones, with 90% appearing a single time and about 6.8% taken by the ten largest. Germline V lookup: CDR1 MNHEY, CDR2 SVGAGI. V lost 5 bases to trimming and J lost 6 bases, with 17 bases between them. This CDR3 comprises 14 residues. The sample was peripheral blood. The clonotype originates from a man aged 18 to 30 with active or convalescent COVID-19. The chain uses TRBV6-5 and TRBJ2-7, with D perhaps matching TRBD1 (6 bases). CDR3 nucleotide sequence: TGTGCCAGCAGTAGAGGGGGAGTAAGGCTCGAGCAGTACTTC. Its translation is CASSRGGVRLEQYF.